The rows below give T cell receptor beta chains drawn from one sample of a study of T cell repertoires in cytomegalovirus infection. TCRdb itself ran the reads through MiXCR, one entry per CDR3 protein. The sample shows some 700,000 distinct CDR3 sequences, less than 40% of them seen only once. Sequencing used PBMCs. These receptors were obtained from a human donor in good health (CMV status not recorded). Some clones in this sample may be carry-over from other donors' samples. The CDR3 runs from the conserved cysteine through the conserved F or W. A D gene is named only where the DNA matches it firmly. A row's size may be missing; if present it is once, few, many or a size class.

>TRBJ1-4|NA|few|TRBV12-3/TRBV12-4
TGTGCCAGCAGTTTAGCGACACAGGTATCTAATGAAAAACTGTTTTTT
CASSLATQVSNEKLFF
>TRBJ1-2|NA|NA|TRBV14
TGTGCCAGCAGCCAAGAGAACAGGGCCGGCTATGGCTACACCTTC
CASSQENRAGYGYTF
>TRBJ2-1|NA|NA|TRBV7-9
TGTGCCAGCAGCCCGTCCCCGGGGTACAATGAGCAGTTCTTC
CASSPSPGYNEQFF
>TRBJ2-5|NA|once|TRBV12-3/TRBV12-4
TGTGCCAGCAGTTTATGGTGGCAAGAGACCCAGTACTTC
CASSLWWQETQYF
>TRBJ2-7|NA|NA|TRBV28
TGTGCCAGCAGCCAGGGACTTGGCGAGCAGTGCTTC
CASSQGLGEQCF
>TRBJ1-4|NA|NA|TRBV5-7
TGCGCCAGCAGCCCCAACAGGGTATTGGCTGAAAAACTGTTTTTT
CASSPNRVLAEKLFF
>TRBJ1-5|TRBD1|many|TRBV7-2
TGTGCCAGCAGCACCCGGACAGGGGAAGGTCAGCCCCAGCATTTT
CASSTRTGEGQPQHF
>TRBJ1-1|NA|NA|TRBV6-2/TRBV6-3
TGTGCCAGCAGTTACAAGGCTAAGGACCTGAACACTGAAGCTTTCTTT
CASSYKAKDLNTEAFF
>TRBJ2-1|TRBD1|NA|TRBV4-2
TGTGCCAGCAGCCGGACAGACAGGGCTTACTCCTACAATGAGCAGTTCTTC
CASSRTDRAYSYNEQFF
>TRBJ1-1|NA|once|TRBV7-9
TGTGCCAGCAGCCGTAGAGGGAGGATTCGGGACACTGAAGCTTTCTTT
CASSRRGRIRDTEAFF
>TRBJ1-1|NA|few|TRBV7-9
TGTGCCAGCAGCTTAAAAGAAAAGAACACTGAAGCTTTCTTT
CASSLKEKNTEAFF
>TRBJ1-1|NA|few|TRBV7-6
TGTGCCAGCAGCTCTATGCTGGAGAACACTGAAGCTTTCTTT
CASSSMLENTEAFF
>TRBJ2-1|NA|NA|TRBV7-9
TGTGCCAGCAGCTTTTGGGAACGGTACCTTCACAATGAGCAGTTCTTC
CASSFWERYLHNEQFF
>TRBJ1-2|TRBD1|few|TRBV25-1
TGTGCCAGCAGTGGAAGAGGGACAGGGCTCCGAAACTATGGCTACACCTTC
CASSGRGTGLRNYGYTF
>TRBJ1-6|NA|NA|TRBV27
TGTGCCAGCAGTTTAGAATCGTATAATTCACCCCTCCACTTT
CASSLESYNSPLHF
>TRBJ2-3|TRBD2|few|TRBV28
TGTGCCAGCAGCCGCCCGAGCGGGAGAACAGATACGCAGTATTTT
CASSRPSGRTDTQYF
>TRBJ2-7|NA|many|TRBV7-2
TGTGCCAGCAGCCAGGACTACGAGCAGTACTTC
CASSQDYEQYF
>TRBJ2-7|TRBD1|NA|TRBV7-2
TGTGCCAGCAGCTTTGACAGGGCAGGGGGCGAGCAGTACTTC
CASSFDRAGGEQYF
>TRBJ2-2|NA|NA|TRBV27
TGTGCCAGCACGCCTGGAGGGCCACCCGGGGAGCTGTTTTTT
CASTPGGPPGELFF
>TRBJ2-1|NA|NA|TRBV2
TGTGCCAGCAGTTCCTCCGACAGTGCCAATGAGCAGTTCTTC
CASSSSDSANEQFF
>TRBJ2-3|NA|NA|TRBV27
TGTGCCAGCAGTGGGGCAGGGGGGAATACGCAGTATTTT
CASSGAGGNTQYF
>TRBJ2-7|NA|NA|TRBV2
TGTGCCAGCAGTGAACTTCCAGGGCCATACGAGCAGTACTTC
CASSELPGPYEQYF
>TRBJ1-5|TRBD1|many|TRBV12-3/TRBV12-4
TGTGCCAGCGCGCGAAACAGGGGACGGGCTAGCAATCAGCCCCAGCATTTT
CASARNRGRASNQPQHF
>TRBJ2-3|NA|NA|TRBV6-4
TGTGCCCGCAGTGAATCGCTAGCAGCAGATACGCAGTATTTT
CARSESLAADTQYF
>TRBJ2-7|TRBD2|NA|TRBV7-4
TGTGCCAGCAGCCCGAGGACTAGCGGGGTGTTGGAGCAGTACTTC
CASSPRTSGVLEQYF
>TRBJ2-1|NA|NA|TRBV2
TGTGCCAGCAGTGAAGATATGGAGCAGTTCTTC
CASSEDMEQFF